The 10 T cell receptor beta chains below come from one sample, sequenced in a study of blood T cell repertoires in COVID-19. Sequenced by immunoSEQ multiplex PCR; TCRdb stores in-frame clones only, minus some. Counted here are around 300,000 clones, more than 70% occurring once; the ten biggest clones make up 1.5% to 2%. Source material: peripheral blood. The source is a woman in her twenties or thirties with COVID-19, enrolled during active disease.

This clone showed up just once. The V call is TRBV28, the J call TRBJ2-1; D perhaps matches TRBD2 (6 bases). The V end lost 6 bases, the J end lost 4 bases, and 19 bases lay between the germline ends. Looked up from germline, CDR1 is MDHEN and CDR2 is SYDVKM. The CDR3 covers 16 residues. The CDR3 coding sequence is TGTGCCAGCAGCCTCCCGACTAGGTTGGGATACAATGAGCAGTTCTTC. It is translated as CASSLPTRLGYNEQFF.

This chain uses TRBV5-8 with TRBJ1-5, with TRBD1 matching over 9 bases. Germline values: CDR1 SGHTS, CDR2 YDEGEE. V shed 4 bases, J shed 2 bases, and the junction held 7 bases outside the gene matches. This CDR3 has 16 residues. The CDR3 DNA reads as TGTGCCAGCAGCGTATACAGGGGGCTCGGCAATCAGCCCCAGCATTTT. This encodes CASSVYRGLGNQPQHF.

CDR3 DNA: TGTGCCAGCAGCACCGGACAGAACTATGGCTACACCTTC. Translation gives CASSTGQNYGYTF. This sequence joins TRBV5-5 and TRBJ1-2; a possible D gene is TRBD1 (6 bases). This CDR3 has 13 residues. V gave up 4 bases and J gave up 2 bases, with 9 bases separating them. CDR1 and CDR2 from the germline V gene are SGHKS and YYEKEE (reference sequence).

J is TRBJ1-4 and V is TRBV14; TRBD1 matches at 7 bases. CDR1 SGHDN and CDR2 FVKESK come from the germline V gene. The CDR3 has 16 residues. J was trimmed by 4 bases and V by 0 bases; bases with no gene match: 5. The CDR3 DNA follows: TGTGCCAGCAGCCAAGAACAGACAGGGATTAATGAAAAACTGTTTTTT. This codes for CASSQEQTGINEKLFF.

The V call is TRBV19, the J call TRBJ1-1; 8 nucleotides agree with TRBD1. CDR3 length equals 16 residues. The germline gives CDR1 LNHDA, CDR2 SQIVND (reference sequence). V was pared by 5 bases and J by 1 base, with 9 bases of the junction left unmatched. The CDR3 DNA sequence: TGTGCCAGTAGTTCCGGGACAGGAAAACCGAACACTGAAGCTTTCTTT. Its translation is CASSSGTGKPNTEAFF.

This clone showed up just once. This rearrangement joins TRBV21-1 to TRBJ1-2; the listed D gene, TRBD1, was not tested against the DNA. TRBV21-1 is listed as a pseudogene. The CDR3 spans 18 residues. CDR3 coding DNA: TGTGCCAGCAGCAAGGGTCGATTTGGGCCCGAACAGTATTATGGCTACACCTTC. It translates to CASSKGRFGPEQYYGYTF.

The V and J genes are TRBV15 and TRBJ2-3; 8 positions match TRBD2. This CDR3 is 15 amino acids long. Germline V lookup: CDR1 LNHNV, CDR2 YYDKDF (reference sequence). V shed 3 bases and J 5 bases; nucleotides not matched to a gene: 7. The CDR3 DNA sequence: TGTGCCACCAGCAGGACCGACGGGAGGGAAGATACGCAGTATTTT. The encoded protein is CATSRTDGREDTQYF.

The chain recombines TRBV5-6 with TRBJ2-1; perhaps TRBD2 as D (6 bases). CDR1 is SGHDT and CDR2 is YYEEEE in the germline V gene. V lost 4 bases and J 6 bases, leaving 11 bases between the germline ends. The CDR3 consists of 13 residues. The CDR3 region is CASSLLATNEQFF. The CDR3 region has the DNA TGTGCCAGCAGCCTCCTAGCGACCAATGAGCAGTTCTTC.

The chain employs TRBV7-2 and TRBJ1-5, with D possibly TRBD1 on 6 matching bases. Trimming cost V 1 base and J 3 bases, with 13 bases left between them. This CDR3 has 16 amino acids. CDR1 is SGHTA, CDR2 FQGNSA, per germline. In DNA, the CDR3 is TGTGCCAGCAGCTTAGAGGGGGGAGGGAACAATCAGCCCCAGCATTTT. It translates to CASSLEGGGNNQPQHF.

V is TRBV2 and J is TRBJ2-4; TRBD2 might be the D (6 bases). This CDR3 comprises 18 residues. The germline V gene encodes CDR1 SNHLY and CDR2 FYNNEI. The V and J ends lost 6 bases and 0 bases respectively, with 21 bases between them. In DNA form, the CDR3 reads TGTGCCAGCAGGCGGAGGGTCGAAGCAAGGGGAGCCAAAAACATTCAGTACTTC. It encodes CASRRRVEARGAKNIQYF.